This T cell receptor (beta chain) is from a study of blood T cell repertoires in COVID-19 (dated by TCRdb to 2018 to 2020). Background on the whole study: The collaborator samples originated in the United States, Italy and Spain and spanned the acute and convalescent phases of COVID-19. The material from the prospective study consisted of cDNA or gDNA derived from T cells, B-cell-depleted T cells, or PBMCs. The dataset comprised deeply sampled blood TCRbeta repertoires from subjects exposed to, actively infected with, or recovered from COVID-19. A freely available public database, intended as a resource for researchers studying the immune response to SARS-CoV-2, is where the repertoires were released. Samples were obtained from the ongoing ImmuneRACE study (first 160 participants) and from over 1,000 subjects provided by 6 global collaborators. Nearly every sample came with metadata listing a de-identified subject ID, COVID-19 status, age in years and sex. Where available, HLA class I and class II types were taken from metadata supplied by the sample provider and were not determined by assay-based typing. Beyond this particular receptor, the publication reports: The quantity of clinical and demographic metadata differed by source and by participant and was supplied without curation.

Taken from the germline V gene, the CDR1 and CDR2 loops are MGHDK and SYGVNS. V and J are truncated by 1 base and 1 base respectively, leaving an intervening sequence of 7 bases. From cysteine to phenylalanine, the CDR3 is 14 amino acids long. The read is trimmed to its CDR3 DNA, 42 bases read in frame from base 1. In the prospective study, participants were roughly 18 to 100 years old, resided in about two dozen geographic areas of the United States, and were enrolled through a virtual design. In the prospective study, participants were assigned to cohorts based on the clinical history participants reported in a screening survey and a study questionnaire. ImmuneRACE Cohort 3 recovered participants were defined by two consecutive negative NP/OP PCR tests, healthcare professional clearance, or symptom resolution. In the prospective study, mobile phlebotomists collected whole blood, serum and a nasopharyngeal or oropharyngeal swab from each participant. Prospective study participants could optionally give additional blood draws and questionnaires over a roughly 2-month period. Prospective study blood samples were shipped either frozen or at room temperature before DNA extraction.

Details on this clone: There is no known antigen for this receptor. No base quality information exists; no much larger clone differs at one position.

TCRbeta CDR3 regions were amplified from genomic DNA using the immunoSEQ Assay, a bias-controlled multiplex PCR. As for how the authors treated the data: Nucleated cell counts per sample were estimated from amplification of reference gene primers within the assay. To quantify the absolute abundance of each unique TCRbeta CDR3 rearrangement, sequence reads were collapsed and filtered. For each sample, productive Simpson clonality was calculated by taking the square root of Simpson's diversity index across productive rearrangements. TCRdb re-hosts the immuneACCESS table, in-frame sequences only. Its copies lack some clones; in the studies checked, an unresolved V gene accounts for under half of them, and the cause for the rest is not known. That table supplies the V and J calls and clone size; D and trimming were determined from the DNA. The sample table contains roughly 290,000 clones; only one count was recorded for 80% to 90% of them. The top ten clonotypes cover more than 4% of the sample.

The rearranged chain carries TRBV25-1 and TRBJ1-1, with the D segment identity uncertain. The sample consisted of PBMCs or T cells enriched from blood (not recorded which). The clonotype originates from a woman in her twenties or thirties who had recovered from COVID-19. The DNA sequence reads TGTGCCAGCAGTGAATCCCACAGGAACACTGAAGCTTTCTTT. It specifies CASSESHRNTEAFF.